This T cell receptor beta chain was captured in a study of blood T cell repertoires in COVID-19 (dated by TCRdb to about 2020). Background on the whole study: The collaborator samples originated in the United States, Italy and Spain and spanned the acute and convalescent phases of COVID-19. The material from the prospective study consisted of cDNA or gDNA derived from T cells, B-cell-depleted T cells, or PBMCs. The dataset comprised deeply sampled blood TCRbeta repertoires from subjects exposed to, actively infected with, or recovered from COVID-19. A freely available public database, intended as a resource for researchers studying the immune response to SARS-CoV-2, is where the repertoires were released. Samples were obtained from the ongoing ImmuneRACE study (first 160 participants) and from 1,254 subjects provided by 6 global collaborators. A de-identified subject ID, COVID-19 status, age in years and sex were almost always included in the sample metadata. Where HLA class I and class II types were available, the types were taken from metadata supplied by the sample provider, not from assay-based typing. The paper as a whole reports these results and caveats: The quantity of clinical and demographic metadata differed by source and by participant and was supplied without curation.

TCRbeta CDR3 regions were amplified from genomic DNA by means of the immunoSEQ Assay, a bias-controlled multiplex PCR. As for the authors' bioinformatics: Nucleated cell counts per sample were estimated from amplification of reference gene primers within the assay. To quantify the absolute abundance of each unique TCRbeta CDR3 rearrangement, sequence reads were collapsed and filtered. For each sample, productive Simpson clonality was calculated by taking the square root of Simpson's diversity index across productive rearrangements. Held by TCRdb, this immuneACCESS table contains in-frame sequences only and omits some clones. Under half of the omission traces to an unresolved V gene where checked; the cause of the rest is unknown. The DNA was the basis for D and trimming; V, J and clone size are from that table. Present in this sample are 250,000 or so clones, about 87% of which were seen just once. The ten largest clonotypes hold approximately 4% of the sample.

Counted from cysteine to phenylalanine, this CDR3 has 15 amino acids. The only DNA kept is the CDR3, 45 bases in frame from the first base. Per the germline V gene, MGHRA is the CDR1 and YSYEKL is the CDR2. Enrolling through a virtual design, the prospective study's participants ranged in age from roughly 18 to 95 years and lived across 24 United States geographic areas. Cohort assignment in the prospective study relied on participant-reported clinical history from a screening survey and a study questionnaire. Mobile phlebotomists in the prospective study collected whole blood, serum and a nasopharyngeal or oropharyngeal swab from every participant. Over a roughly two-month period, participants in the prospective study had the option of providing additional blood draws and questionnaires. Prospective study blood samples were shipped either frozen or at room temperature before DNA extraction. As for this clone: It lacks a known antigen. Germline is not matched at one junction end, which may reflect a read error.

In this chain, TRBV4-1 is recombined with TRBJ2-7, with no D gene named confidently. This receptor was taken from a woman aged 25 to 39 with acute COVID-19. The sequenced sample was PBMCs or T cells enriched from blood (not recorded which). The nucleotides read TGCGCCAGCAGTCAAGGGTACGGCTACGGAGACGAGCAGTACTTC. Translated, this gives CASSQGYGYGDEQYF.